One sample yielded the 8 T cell receptor beta chains listed below, sequenced in a study of blood T cell repertoires in COVID-19. Sequenced by immunoSEQ multiplex PCR; TCRdb stores in-frame clones only, minus some. The repertoire consists of some 300,000 clones, with 85% to 90% occurring once and the leading ten covering 3.5% to 4.5%. Sequenced sample: PBMCs or T cells enriched from blood (not recorded which). These receptors were collected from a man aged 30 to 39 who had recovered from COVID-19.

This clone came up once. This chain links TRBV4-2 with TRBJ2-5, with D possibly matching TRBD2 (5 bases). The CDR3 has 15 residues. Germline assignment: CDR1 LGHNA and CDR2 YNFKEQ. Trimming cost V 1 base and J 7 bases, with 16 bases left between them. CDR3 loop: CASSQGTRGVGTQYF. The CDR3 nucleotides are TGTGCCAGCAGCCAAGGAACACGGGGAGTGGGGACCCAGTACTTC.

The J gene is TRBJ2-7, the V gene TRBV5-4; D call uncertain. This CDR3 is 16 amino acids long. V was cut by 1 base and J by 0 bases, with 14 bases left in between. The germline CDR1 and CDR2 sequences are SGHNT and YYREEE (reference sequence). CDR3 in amino acids: CASSLTASGGSYEQYF. The CDR3 DNA sequence: TGTGCCAGCAGCTTGACTGCGTCCGGCGGCTCCTACGAGCAGTACTTC. Together with reference TRBV5-4 and TRBJ2-7, the CDR3 gives the full variable domain: ETGVTQSPTHLIKTRGQQVTLRCSSQSGHNTVSWYQQALGQGPQFIFQYYREEENGRGNFPPRFSGLQFPNYSSELNVNALELDDSALYLCASSLTASGGSYEQYFGPGTRLTVT.

The chain joins TRBV4-1 to TRBJ2-2; D is unclear. This CDR3 comprises 16 residues. V lost 1 base, J lost 0 bases, and 9 bases lay in between. From germline, CDR1 is MGHRA and CDR2 YSYEKL. The CDR3 DNA sequence: TGCGCCAGCAGCCAAGTCTCTGCAGCGAACACCGGGGAGCTGTTTTTT. This translates into CASSQVSAANTGELFF.

The chain carries TRBV19 and TRBJ1-5; 11 nucleotides align to TRBD1. The germline V gene has CDR1 LNHDA and CDR2 SQIVND (reference sequence). The J segment lost 1 base and the V segment lost 6 bases, leaving 8 bases of the junction unmatched. CDR3 size: 17 residues. CDR3 protein: CASSPRGTGGSNQPQHF. For the CDR3, the DNA is TGTGCCAGTAGCCCCAGGGGGACAGGGGGAAGCAATCAGCCCCAGCATTTT.

The chain has TRBV19 and TRBJ2-3; 8 bases fit TRBD1. J lost 3 bases, V lost 0 bases, and 8 bases had no gene match. The CDR3 spans 17 residues. CDR1 is LNHDA and CDR2 is SQIVND in the germline V gene (reference sequence). The CDR3 spells CASSIDGRGLGTDTQYF. CDR3 bases: TGTGCCAGTAGTATAGACGGCAGGGGGCTGGGGACAGATACGCAGTATTTT.

J is TRBJ2-7 and V is TRBV6-5; tentatively, D is TRBD1 (7 bases). Trimming cost V 7 bases and J 3 bases, with 16 bases left between them. Germline CDR1 is MNHEY and CDR2 is SVGAGI. The CDR3 runs to 14 residues. CDR3 in DNA: TGTGCCAGCAAGGGGGGACAGCTTTTCTACGAGCAGTACTTC. This sequence encodes CASKGGQLFYEQYF.

This clone was counted many times. The chain has TRBV11-2 and TRBJ1-5, with 8 bases matching TRBD1. V shed 0 bases and J 3 bases; nucleotides not matched to a gene: 1. This CDR3 contains 15 residues. CDR1 is SGHAT and CDR2 is FQNNGV in the germline V gene. DNA of the CDR3: TGTGCCAGCAGCTTAGACAGGGGGCTCAATCAGCCCCAGCATTTT. This sequence encodes CASSLDRGLNQPQHF.

As regards this clone: Other DNA sequences in the sample encode the same CDR3. The chain uses TRBV5-1 and TRBJ1-5, with D perhaps TRBD1 (6 bases). In germline, CDR1 is SGHRS, CDR2 YFSETQ. Trimming took off 4 bases at V and 1 base at J, with 9 bases between the two ends. The CDR3 is 14 amino acids. CDR3 nucleotides: TGCGCCAGCAGCCTTACAGGGAGCAATCAGCCCCAGCATTTT. It translates to CASSLTGSNQPQHF.